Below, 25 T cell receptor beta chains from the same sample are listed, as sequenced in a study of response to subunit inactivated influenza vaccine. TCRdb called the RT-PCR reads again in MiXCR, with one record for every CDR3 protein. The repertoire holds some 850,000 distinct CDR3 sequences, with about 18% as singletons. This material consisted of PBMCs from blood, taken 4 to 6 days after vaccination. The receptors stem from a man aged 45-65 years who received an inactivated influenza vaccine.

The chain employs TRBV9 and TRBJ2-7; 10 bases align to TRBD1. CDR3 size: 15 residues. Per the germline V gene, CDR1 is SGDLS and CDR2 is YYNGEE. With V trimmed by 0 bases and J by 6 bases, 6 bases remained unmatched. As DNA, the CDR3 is TGTGCCAGCAGCGTAGAAGGGACAGGGGATCGCGAGCAGTACTTC. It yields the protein CASSVEGTGDREQYF.

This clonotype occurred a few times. CDR3 nucleotides: TGTGCCAGCAGCTCACGTTGGGTCCGGGCCTACGAGCAGTACTTC. This codes for CASSSRWVRAYEQYF. This chain connects TRBV7-2 to TRBJ2-7; D uncertain. Germline-derived CDR1 and CDR2 are SGHTA and FQGNSA. The ends were cut back, 4 bases at V and 2 bases at J, with 15 bases in the middle. CDR3 length: 15 residues. The full variable domain, completed using reference TRBV7-2 and TRBJ2-7, is GAGVSQSPSNKVTEKGKDVELRCDPISGHTALYWYRQSLGQGLEFLIYFQGNSAPDKSGLPSDRFSAERTGGSVSTLTIQRTQQEDSAVYLCASSSRWVRAYEQYFGPGTRLTVT.

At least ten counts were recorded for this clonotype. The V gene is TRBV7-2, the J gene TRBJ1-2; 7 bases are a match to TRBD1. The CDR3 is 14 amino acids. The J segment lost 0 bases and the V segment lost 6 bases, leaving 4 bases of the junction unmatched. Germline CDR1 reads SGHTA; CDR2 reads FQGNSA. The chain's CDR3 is CASRDGTANYGYTF. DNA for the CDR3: TGTGCCAGCAGGGACGGGACAGCTAACTATGGCTACACCTTC.

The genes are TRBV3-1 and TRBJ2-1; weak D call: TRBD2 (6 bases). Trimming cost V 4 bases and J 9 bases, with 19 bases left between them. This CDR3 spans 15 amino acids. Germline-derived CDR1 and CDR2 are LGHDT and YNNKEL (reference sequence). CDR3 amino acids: CASSRRSTSSGEQFF. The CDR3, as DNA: TGTGCCAGCAGCCGGAGGAGTACTAGCTCTGGTGAGCAGTTCTTC.

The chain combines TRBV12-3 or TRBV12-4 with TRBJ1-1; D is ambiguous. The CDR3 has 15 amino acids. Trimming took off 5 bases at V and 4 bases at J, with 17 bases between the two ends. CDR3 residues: CASSTPGPGVTEAFF. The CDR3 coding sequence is TGTGCCAGCAGTACTCCCGGGCCTGGGGTCACTGAAGCTTTCTTT.

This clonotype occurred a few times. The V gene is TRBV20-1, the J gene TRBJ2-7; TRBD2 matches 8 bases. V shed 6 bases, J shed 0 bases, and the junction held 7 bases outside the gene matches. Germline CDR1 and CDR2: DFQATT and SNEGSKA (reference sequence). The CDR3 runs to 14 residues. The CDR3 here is CSATGLGSSYEQYF. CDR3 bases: TGCAGTGCCACGGGACTAGGAAGCTCCTACGAGCAGTACTTC.

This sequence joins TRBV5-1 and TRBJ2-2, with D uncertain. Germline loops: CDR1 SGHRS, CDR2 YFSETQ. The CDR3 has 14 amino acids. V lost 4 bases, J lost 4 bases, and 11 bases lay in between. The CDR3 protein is CASSTQGSTGELFF. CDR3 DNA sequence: TGCGCCAGCAGCACCCAAGGAAGCACCGGGGAGCTGTTTTTT.

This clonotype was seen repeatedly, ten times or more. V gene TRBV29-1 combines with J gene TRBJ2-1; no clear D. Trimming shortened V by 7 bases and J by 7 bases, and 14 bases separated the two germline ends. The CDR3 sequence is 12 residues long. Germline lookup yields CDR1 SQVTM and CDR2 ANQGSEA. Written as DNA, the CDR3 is TGCAGCGCATCGGGTAACGGAAATGAGCAGTTCTTC. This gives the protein CSASGNGNEQFF.

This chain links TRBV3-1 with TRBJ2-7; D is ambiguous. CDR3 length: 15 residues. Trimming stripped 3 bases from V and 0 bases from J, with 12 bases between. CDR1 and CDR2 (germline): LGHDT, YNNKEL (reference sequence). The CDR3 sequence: CASSHSGPTSYEQYF. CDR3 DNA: TGTGCCAGCAGCCATTCCGGACCCACCTCCTACGAGCAGTACTTC.

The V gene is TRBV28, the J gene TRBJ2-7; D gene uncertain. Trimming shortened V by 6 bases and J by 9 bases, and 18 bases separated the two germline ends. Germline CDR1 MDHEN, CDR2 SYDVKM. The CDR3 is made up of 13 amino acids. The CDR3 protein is CASSPILTRGQYF. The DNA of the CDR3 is TGTGCCAGCAGCCCGATACTAACTCGTGGGCAGTACTTC.

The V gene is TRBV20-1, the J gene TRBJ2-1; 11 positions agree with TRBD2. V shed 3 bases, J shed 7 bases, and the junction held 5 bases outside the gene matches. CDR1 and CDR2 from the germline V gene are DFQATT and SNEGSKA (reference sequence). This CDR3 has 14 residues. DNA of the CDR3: TGCAGTGCTAGTAATAGCGGGAGGGGTAATGAGCAGTTCTTC. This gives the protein CSASNSGRGNEQFF.

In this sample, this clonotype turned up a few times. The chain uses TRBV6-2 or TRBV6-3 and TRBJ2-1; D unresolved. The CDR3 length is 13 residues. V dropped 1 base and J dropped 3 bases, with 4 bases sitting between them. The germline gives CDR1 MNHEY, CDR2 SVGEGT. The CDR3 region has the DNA TGTGCCAGCAGTTACTTCATCTACAATGAGCAGTTCTTC. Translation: CASSYFIYNEQFF.

CDR3: CASSLLVNYEQYF. The CDR3 nucleotides read TGCGCCAGCAGCTTGCTGGTTAACTACGAGCAGTACTTC. The rearrangement joins TRBV5-1 to TRBJ2-7; D remains unclear. The germline V gene encodes CDR1 SGHRS and CDR2 YFSETQ. The CDR3 covers 13 residues. The V and J ends lost 1 base and 3 bases respectively, with 8 bases between them.

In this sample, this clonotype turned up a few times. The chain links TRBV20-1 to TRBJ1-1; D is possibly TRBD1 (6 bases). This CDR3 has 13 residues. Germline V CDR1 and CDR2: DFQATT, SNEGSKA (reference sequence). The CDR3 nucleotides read TGCAGCGGGATAGGGGGGGCTGGGACTGAAGCTTTCTTT. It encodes CSGIGGAGTEAFF.

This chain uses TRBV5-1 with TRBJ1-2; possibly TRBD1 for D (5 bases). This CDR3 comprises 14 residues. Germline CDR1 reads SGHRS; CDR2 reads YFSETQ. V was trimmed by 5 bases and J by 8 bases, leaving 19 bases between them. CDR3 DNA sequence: TGCGCCAGCAGTTCTGACAGCGGGAGCGGGGGCTACACCTTC. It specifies CASSSDSGSGGYTF.

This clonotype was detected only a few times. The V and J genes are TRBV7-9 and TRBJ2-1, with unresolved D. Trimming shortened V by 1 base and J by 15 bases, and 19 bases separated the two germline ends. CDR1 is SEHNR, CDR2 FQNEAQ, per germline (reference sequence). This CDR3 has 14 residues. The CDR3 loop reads CASSLGSAAGLGFF. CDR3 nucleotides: TGTGCCAGCAGCTTAGGGAGCGCGGCAGGTCTCGGGTTCTTC. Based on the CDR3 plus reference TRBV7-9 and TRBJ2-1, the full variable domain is DTGVSQNPRHKITKRGQNVTFRCDPISEHNRLYWYRQTLGQGPEFLTYFQNEAQLEKSRLLSDRFSAERPKGSFSTLEIQRTEQGDSAMYLCASSLGSAAGLGFFGPGTRLTVL.

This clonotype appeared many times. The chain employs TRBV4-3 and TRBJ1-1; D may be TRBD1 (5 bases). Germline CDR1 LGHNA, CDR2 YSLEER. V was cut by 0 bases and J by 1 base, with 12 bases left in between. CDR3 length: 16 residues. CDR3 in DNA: TGCGCCAGCAGCCAAGATGAGACAGAGACGAACACTGAAGCTTTCTTT. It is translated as CASSQDETETNTEAFF.

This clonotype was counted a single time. The CDR3 region has the DNA TGTGCCAGCAGTCCCTTTGGACCTTTGGCCGATCTAGCGGGATTACCCTACGAGCAGTACTTC. Amino acid sequence: CASSPFGPLADLAGLPYEQYF. The rearrangement uses TRBV6-2 or TRBV6-3 and TRBJ2-7; 9 positions match TRBD2. The germline V gene has CDR1 MNHEY and CDR2 SVGEGT. V lost 5 bases, J lost 2 bases, and 25 bases stayed unmatched. This CDR3 comprises 21 residues.

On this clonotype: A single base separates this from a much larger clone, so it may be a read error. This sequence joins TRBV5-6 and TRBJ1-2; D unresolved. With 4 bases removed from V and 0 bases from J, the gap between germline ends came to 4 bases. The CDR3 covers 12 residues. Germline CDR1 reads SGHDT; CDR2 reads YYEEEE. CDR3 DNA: TGTGCCAGCAGCCCAGCTAACTATGGCTACACCTTC. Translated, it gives CASSPANYGYTF.

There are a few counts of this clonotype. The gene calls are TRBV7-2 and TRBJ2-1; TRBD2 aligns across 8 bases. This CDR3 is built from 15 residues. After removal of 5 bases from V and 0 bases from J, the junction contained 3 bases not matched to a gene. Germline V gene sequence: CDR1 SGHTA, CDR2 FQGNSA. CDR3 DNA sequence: TGTGCCAGCAGCCACGGGACTAGCTCCTACAATGAGCAGTTCTTC. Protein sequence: CASSHGTSSYNEQFF.

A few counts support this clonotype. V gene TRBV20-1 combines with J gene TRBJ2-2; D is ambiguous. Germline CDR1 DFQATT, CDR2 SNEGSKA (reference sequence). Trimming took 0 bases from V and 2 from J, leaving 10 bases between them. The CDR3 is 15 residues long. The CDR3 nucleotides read TGCAGTGCTAGAGACAGTCATCTAAACACCGGGGAGCTGTTTTTT. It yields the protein CSARDSHLNTGELFF.

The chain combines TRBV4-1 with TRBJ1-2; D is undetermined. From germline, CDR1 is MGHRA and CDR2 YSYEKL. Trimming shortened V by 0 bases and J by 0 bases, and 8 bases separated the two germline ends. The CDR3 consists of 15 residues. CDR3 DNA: TGCGCCAGCAGCCAAGAGCAGCTTTCTAACTATGGCTACACCTTC. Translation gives CASSQEQLSNYGYTF.

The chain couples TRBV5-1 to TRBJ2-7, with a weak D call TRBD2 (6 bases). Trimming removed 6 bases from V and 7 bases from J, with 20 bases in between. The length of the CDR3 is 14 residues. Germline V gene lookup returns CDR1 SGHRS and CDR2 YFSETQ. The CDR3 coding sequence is TGCGCCAGCAACGACCAATCTAGCGTCGTGGAGCAGTACTTC. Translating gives CASNDQSSVVEQYF. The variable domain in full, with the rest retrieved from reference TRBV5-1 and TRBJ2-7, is KAGVTQTPRYLIKTRGQQVTLSCSPISGHRSVSWYQQTPGQGLQFLFEYFSETQRNKGNFPGRFSGRQFSNSRSEMNVSTLELGDSALYLCASNDQSSVVEQYFGPGTRLTVT.

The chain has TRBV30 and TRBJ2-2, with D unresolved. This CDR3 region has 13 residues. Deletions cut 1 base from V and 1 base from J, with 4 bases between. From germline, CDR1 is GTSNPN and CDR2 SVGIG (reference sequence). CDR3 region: CAWSDKNTGELFF. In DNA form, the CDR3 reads TGTGCCTGGAGTGACAAGAACACCGGGGAGCTGTTTTTT.

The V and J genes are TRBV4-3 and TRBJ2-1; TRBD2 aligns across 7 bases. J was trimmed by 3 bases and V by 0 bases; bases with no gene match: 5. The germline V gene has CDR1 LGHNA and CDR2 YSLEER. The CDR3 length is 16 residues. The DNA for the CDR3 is TGCGCCAGCAGCCAAGATCGGCTAGCGGACTACAATGAGCAGTTCTTC. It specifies CASSQDRLADYNEQFF.